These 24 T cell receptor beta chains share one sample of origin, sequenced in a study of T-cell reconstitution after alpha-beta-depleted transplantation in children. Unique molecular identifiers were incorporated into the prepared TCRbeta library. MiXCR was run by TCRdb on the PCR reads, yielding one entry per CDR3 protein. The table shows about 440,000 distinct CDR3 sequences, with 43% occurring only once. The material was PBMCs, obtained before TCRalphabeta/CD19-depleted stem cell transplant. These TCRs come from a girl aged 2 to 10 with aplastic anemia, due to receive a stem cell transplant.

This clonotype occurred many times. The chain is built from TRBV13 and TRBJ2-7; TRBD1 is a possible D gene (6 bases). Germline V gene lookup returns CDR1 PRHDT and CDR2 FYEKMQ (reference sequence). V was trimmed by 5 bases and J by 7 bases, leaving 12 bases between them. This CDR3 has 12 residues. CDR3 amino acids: CASSPGTGEQYF. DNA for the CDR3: TGTGCCAGCAGCCCCGGAACAGGGGAGCAGTACTTC.

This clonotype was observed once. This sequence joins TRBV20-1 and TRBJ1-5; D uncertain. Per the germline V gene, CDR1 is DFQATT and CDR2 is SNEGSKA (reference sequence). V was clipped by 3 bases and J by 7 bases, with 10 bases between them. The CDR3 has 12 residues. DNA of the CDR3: TGCAGTGCTAGGAGGACGGAACAGCCCCAGCATTTT. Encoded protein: CSARRTEQPQHF.

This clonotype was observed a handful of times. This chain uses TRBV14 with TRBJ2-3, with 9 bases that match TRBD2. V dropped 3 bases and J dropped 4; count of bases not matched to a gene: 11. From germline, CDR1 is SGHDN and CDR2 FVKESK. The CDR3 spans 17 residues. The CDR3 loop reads CASSQRWIAGAADTQYF. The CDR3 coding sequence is TGTGCCAGCAGCCAGAGGTGGATAGCGGGAGCAGCAGATACGCAGTATTTT.

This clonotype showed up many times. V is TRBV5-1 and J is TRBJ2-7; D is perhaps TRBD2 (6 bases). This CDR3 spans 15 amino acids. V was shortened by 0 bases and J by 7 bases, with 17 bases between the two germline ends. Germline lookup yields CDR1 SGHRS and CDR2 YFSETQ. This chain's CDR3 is CASSLDGAGWEEQYF. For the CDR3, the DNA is TGCGCCAGCAGCTTGGATGGCGCGGGGTGGGAAGAGCAGTACTTC.

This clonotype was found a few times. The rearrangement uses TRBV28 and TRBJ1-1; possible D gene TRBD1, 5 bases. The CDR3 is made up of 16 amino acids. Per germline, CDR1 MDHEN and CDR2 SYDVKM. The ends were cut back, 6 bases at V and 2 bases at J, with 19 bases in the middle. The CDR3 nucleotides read TGTGCCAGCAGCGGGTGGGGGGTAAGACGAAACACTGAAGCTTTCTTT. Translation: CASSGWGVRRNTEAFF.

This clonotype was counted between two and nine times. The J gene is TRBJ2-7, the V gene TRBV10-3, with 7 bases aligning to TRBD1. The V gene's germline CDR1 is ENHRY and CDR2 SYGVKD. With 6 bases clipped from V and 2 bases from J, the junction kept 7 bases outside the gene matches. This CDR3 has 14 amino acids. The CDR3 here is CAISPPGQPYEQYF. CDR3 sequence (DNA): TGTGCCATCAGCCCCCCGGGACAGCCCTACGAGCAGTACTTC.

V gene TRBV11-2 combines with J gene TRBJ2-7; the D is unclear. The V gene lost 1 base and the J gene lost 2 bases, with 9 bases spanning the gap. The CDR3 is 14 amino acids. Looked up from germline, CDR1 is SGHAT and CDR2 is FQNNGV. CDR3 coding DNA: TGTGCCAGCAGCTTAGGGTTTGGGGCCTACGAGCAGTACTTC. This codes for CASSLGFGAYEQYF.

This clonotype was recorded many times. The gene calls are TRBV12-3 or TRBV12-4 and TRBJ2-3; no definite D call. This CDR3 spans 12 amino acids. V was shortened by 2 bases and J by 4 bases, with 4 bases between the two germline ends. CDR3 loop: CASSLQADTQYF. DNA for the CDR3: TGTGCCAGCAGTTTACAGGCAGATACGCAGTATTTT.

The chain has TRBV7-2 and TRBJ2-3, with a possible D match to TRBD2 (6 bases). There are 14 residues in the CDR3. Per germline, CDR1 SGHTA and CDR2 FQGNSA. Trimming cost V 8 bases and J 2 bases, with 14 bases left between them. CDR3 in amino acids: CASGPGLSTDTQYF. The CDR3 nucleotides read TGTGCCAGCGGACCGGGACTCTCCACAGATACGCAGTATTTT.

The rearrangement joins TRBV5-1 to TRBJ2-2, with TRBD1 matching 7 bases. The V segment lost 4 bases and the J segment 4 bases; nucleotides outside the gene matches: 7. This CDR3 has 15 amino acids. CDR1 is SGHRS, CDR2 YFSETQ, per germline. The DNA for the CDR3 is TGCGCCAGCAGCACGACAGGGTCCGGCACCGGGGAGCTGTTTTTT. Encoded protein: CASSTTGSGTGELFF. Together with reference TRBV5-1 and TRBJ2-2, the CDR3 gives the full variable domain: KAGVTQTPRYLIKTRGQQVTLSCSPISGHRSVSWYQQTPGQGLQFLFEYFSETQRNKGNFPGRFSGRQFSNSRSEMNVSTLELGDSALYLCASSTTGSGTGELFFGEGSRLTVL.

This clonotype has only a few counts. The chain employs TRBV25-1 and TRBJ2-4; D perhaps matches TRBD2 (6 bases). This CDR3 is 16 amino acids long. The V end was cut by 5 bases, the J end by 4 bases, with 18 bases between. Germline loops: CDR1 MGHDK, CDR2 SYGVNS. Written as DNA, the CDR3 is TGTGCCAGCAGTCCCGCCGGGAGTGATACTAAAAACATTCAGTACTTC. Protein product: CASSPAGSDTKNIQYF.

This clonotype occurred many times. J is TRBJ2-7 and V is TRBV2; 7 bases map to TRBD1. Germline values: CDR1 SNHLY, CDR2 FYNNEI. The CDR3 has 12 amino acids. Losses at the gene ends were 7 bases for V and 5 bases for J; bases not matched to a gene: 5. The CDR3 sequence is CASTYTGDEQYF. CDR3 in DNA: TGTGCCAGCACCTATACAGGGGACGAGCAGTACTTC.

The CDR3 is CSSRDRGFHEQYF. The CDR3 DNA reads TGCAGTTCCCGGGACAGGGGCTTCCACGAGCAGTACTTC. V is TRBV20-1 and J is TRBJ2-7; 10 nucleotides line up with TRBD1. The junction had 9 bases not matched to a gene; V was cut back by 8 bases and J by 5 bases. This CDR3 region has 13 residues. Germline CDR1 reads DFQATT; CDR2 reads SNEGSKA (reference sequence).

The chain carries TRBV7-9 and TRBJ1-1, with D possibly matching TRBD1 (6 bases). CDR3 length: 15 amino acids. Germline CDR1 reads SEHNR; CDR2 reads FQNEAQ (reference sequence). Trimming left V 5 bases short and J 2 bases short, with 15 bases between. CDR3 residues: CASSPTRGSNTEAFF. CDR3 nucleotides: TGTGCCAGCAGCCCTACGAGGGGGTCCAACACTGAAGCTTTCTTT.

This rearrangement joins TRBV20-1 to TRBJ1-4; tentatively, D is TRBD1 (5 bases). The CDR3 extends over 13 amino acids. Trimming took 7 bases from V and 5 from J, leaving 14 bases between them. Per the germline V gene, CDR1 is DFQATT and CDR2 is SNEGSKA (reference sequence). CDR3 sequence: CSVRRGANEKLFF. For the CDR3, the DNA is TGCAGTGTAAGAAGAGGGGCCAATGAAAAACTGTTTTTT.

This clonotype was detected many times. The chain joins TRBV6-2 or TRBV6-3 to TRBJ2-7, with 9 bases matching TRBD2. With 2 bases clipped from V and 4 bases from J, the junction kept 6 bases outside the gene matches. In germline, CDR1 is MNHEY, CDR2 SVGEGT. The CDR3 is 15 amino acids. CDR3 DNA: TGTGCCAGCAGTTACAACCTAGCGGGAAGATACGAGCAGTACTTC. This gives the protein CASSYNLAGRYEQYF.

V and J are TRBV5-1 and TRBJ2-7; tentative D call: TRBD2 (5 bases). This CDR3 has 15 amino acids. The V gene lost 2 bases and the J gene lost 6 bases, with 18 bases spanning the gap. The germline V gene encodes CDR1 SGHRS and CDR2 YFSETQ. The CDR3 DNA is TGCGCCAGCAGCTTCACCCCCACTAGTCGGAGCGAGCAGTACTTC. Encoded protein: CASSFTPTSRSEQYF.

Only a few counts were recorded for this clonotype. CDR3 amino acids: CASRSNRGPKNIQYF. CDR3 DNA: TGTGCCAGCAGGTCAAATAGGGGGCCCAAAAACATTCAGTACTTC. The V gene is TRBV3-1, the J gene TRBJ2-4; 7 nucleotides line up with TRBD1. Germline V gene data show CDR1 as LGHDT and CDR2 as YNNKEL (reference sequence). Trimming cost V 6 bases and J 2 bases; bases outside gene matches: 7. The CDR3 loop spans 15 amino acids.

The DNA of the CDR3 is TGTGCCAGCAGCAACAGGGGGCGAAGTGGAAACACCATATATTTT. Translating it yields CASSNRGRSGNTIYF. The J gene is TRBJ1-3, the V gene TRBV5-6; the match to TRBD1 covers 9 bases. The V segment lost 4 bases and the J segment 3 bases; nucleotides outside the gene matches: 5. CDR1 is SGHDT and CDR2 is YYEEEE in the germline V gene. The length of the CDR3 is 15 residues.

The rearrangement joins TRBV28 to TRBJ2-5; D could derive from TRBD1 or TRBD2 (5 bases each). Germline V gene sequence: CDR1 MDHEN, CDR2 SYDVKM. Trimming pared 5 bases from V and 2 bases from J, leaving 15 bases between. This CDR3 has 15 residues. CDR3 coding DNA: TGTGCCAGCAGTGCACCGGGACGGAAGCAAGAGACCCAGTACTTC. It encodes CASSAPGRKQETQYF.

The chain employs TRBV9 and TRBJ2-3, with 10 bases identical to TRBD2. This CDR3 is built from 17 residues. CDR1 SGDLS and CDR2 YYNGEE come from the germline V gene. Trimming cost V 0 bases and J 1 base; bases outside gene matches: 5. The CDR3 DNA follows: TGTGCCAGCAGCGTAGCAGCCGGGACTAGCGGCACAGATACGCAGTATTTT. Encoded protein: CASSVAAGTSGTDTQYF.

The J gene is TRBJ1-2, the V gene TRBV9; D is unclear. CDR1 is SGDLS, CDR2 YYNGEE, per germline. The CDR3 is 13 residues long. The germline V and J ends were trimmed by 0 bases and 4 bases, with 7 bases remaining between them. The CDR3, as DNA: TGTGCCAGCAGCGTAGATGGCAGCTATGGCTACACCTTC. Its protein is CASSVDGSYGYTF.

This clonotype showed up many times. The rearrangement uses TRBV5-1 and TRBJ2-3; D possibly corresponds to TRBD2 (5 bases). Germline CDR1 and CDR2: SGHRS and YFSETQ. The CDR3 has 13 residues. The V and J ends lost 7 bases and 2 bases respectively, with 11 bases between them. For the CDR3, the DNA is TGCGCCAGCCGAACTAGGAACACAGATACGCAGTATTTT. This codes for CASRTRNTDTQYF.

The CDR3 nucleotides read TGCGCCAGCAGCTTTACAGGGGAGGTCGATGAGCAGTTCTTC. Its protein is CASSFTGEVDEQFF. This rearrangement joins TRBV5-1 to TRBJ2-1; tentatively, D is TRBD1 (7 bases). From germline, CDR1 is SGHRS and CDR2 YFSETQ. The CDR3 contains 14 residues. Trimming removed 2 bases at V and 8 bases at J, with 14 bases between. The entire variable domain, with the rest obtained from reference TRBV5-1 and TRBJ2-1, is as follows: KAGVTQTPRYLIKTRGQQVTLSCSPISGHRSVSWYQQTPGQGLQFLFEYFSETQRNKGNFPGRFSGRQFSNSRSEMNVSTLELGDSALYLCASSFTGEVDEQFFGPGTRLTVL.